The subject of this entry is one TCR beta chain. This entry comes from a study of blood T cell repertoires in COVID-19. How the authors handled the data: Estimates of nucleated cell counts were drawn from the amplification of reference gene primers. Measured with immunoSEQ multiplex PCR; TCRdb has only the in-frame clones, and not every one. V and J calls and clone size are given by that table; D and trimming were obtained from the DNA. This sample has 200,000 to 250,000 clones, with over 80% found just once. The V end lost 9 bases, the J end lost 0 bases, and 15 bases lay between the germline ends. The CDR3 spans 15 residues. Per the germline V gene, CDR1 is LNHNV and CDR2 is YYDKDF (reference sequence). Individuals in the exposed group had encountered a COVID-19 case within 2 weeks preceding study entry.

This chain joins TRBV15 and TRBJ2-1; possibly TRBD2 for D (6 bases). The material sequenced was PBMCs or T cells enriched from blood (not recorded which). The sequence derives from a woman aged 25 to 39 who had been exposed to COVID-19. CDR3 nucleotides: TGTGCCACGATTTCTAGCGCGAGCTCCTACAATGAGCAGTTCTTC. Translation gives CATISSASSYNEQFF.